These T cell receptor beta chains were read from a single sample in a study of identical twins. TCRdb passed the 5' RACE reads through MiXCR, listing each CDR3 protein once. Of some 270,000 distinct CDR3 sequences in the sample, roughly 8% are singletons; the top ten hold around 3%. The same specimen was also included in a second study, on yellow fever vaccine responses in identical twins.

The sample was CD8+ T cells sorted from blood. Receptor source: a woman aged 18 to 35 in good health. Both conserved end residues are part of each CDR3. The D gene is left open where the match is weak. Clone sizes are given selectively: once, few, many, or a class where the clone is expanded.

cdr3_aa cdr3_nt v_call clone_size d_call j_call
CASRLQYEQYF TGTGCCAGCCGCCTCCAATACGAGCAGTACTTC TRBV7-9 many NA TRBJ2-7
CASSPDPPGTGYEQYF TGTGCCAGCAGTCCGGACCCCCCAGGGACAGGCTACGAGCAGTACTTC TRBV27 many TRBD1 TRBJ2-7
CSARDRANYGYTF TGCAGTGCTAGAGACAGGGCTAACTATGGCTACACCTTC TRBV20-1 NA NA TRBJ1-2
CASSLVAGGPNEQFF TGTGCCAGCAGCTTAGTAGCGGGGGGGCCTAATGAGCAGTTCTTC TRBV11-2 many TRBD2 TRBJ2-1
CASRTGVQETQYF TGTGCCAGCAGGACAGGAGTGCAAGAGACCCAGTACTTC TRBV2 few NA TRBJ2-5
CSAKGSGRAYNEQFF TGCAGTGCTAAGGGGAGCGGGAGGGCCTACAATGAGCAGTTCTTC TRBV20-1 many TRBD2 TRBJ2-1
CASSPSAGGVYNEQFF TGTGCCAGCAGCCCGTCAGCGGGGGGGGTCTACAATGAGCAGTTCTTC TRBV7-3 few TRBD2 TRBJ2-1
CASSPYDAGNTEAFF TGTGCCAGCTCACCATACGATGCAGGGAACACTGAAGCTTTCTTT TRBV18 NA NA TRBJ1-1
CASSQDRRTARYGYTF TGTGCCAGCAGCCAAGATAGGAGGACAGCACGCTATGGCTACACCTTC TRBV4-2 few NA TRBJ1-2
CASSIMDRGLIEQYF TGTGCCAGTAGTATCATGGACAGGGGGCTCATCGAGCAGTACTTC TRBV19 few TRBD1 TRBJ2-7
CASSLVAGGADSYNEQFF TGTGCCAGCAGCTTAGTTGCCGGGGGGGCAGACTCCTACAATGAGCAGTTCTTC TRBV11-1 few TRBD2 TRBJ2-1
CASRTVLGSYNEQFF TGTGCCAGTAGGACGGTCCTGGGGTCCTACAATGAGCAGTTCTTC TRBV19 few NA TRBJ2-1
CASSLGGTGMGNQPQHF TGTGCCAGCAGCTTAGGAGGGACAGGGATGGGAAATCAGCCCCAGCATTTT TRBV7-9 many TRBD1 TRBJ1-5
CASSHRDAGPKNIQYF TGTGCCAGCAGCCACCGGGACGCCGGTCCCAAAAACATTCAGTACTTC TRBV7-9 few NA TRBJ2-4
CASSETGTGISYTF TGTGCCAGCAGCGAAACCGGGACAGGGATTAGCTACACCTTC TRBV7-9 few TRBD1 TRBJ1-2
CASRKQGAYEQYF TGTGCCAGCAGGAAGCAGGGGGCCTACGAGCAGTACTTC TRBV2 NA TRBD1 TRBJ2-7
CASSSISGQETYEQYF TGTGCCAGCAGCTCCATCTCGGGACAGGAGACCTACGAGCAGTACTTC TRBV7-2 few TRBD1 TRBJ2-7
CATSREAGTGVETQYF TGTGCCACCAGCAGAGAGGCCGGGACAGGGGTTGAGACCCAGTACTTC TRBV15 many TRBD1 TRBJ2-5
CASSLWDNTDTQYF TGTGCCAGCAGTTTGTGGGACAACACAGATACGCAGTATTTT TRBV12-3/TRBV12-4 few NA TRBJ2-3
CASSEEQGDYNEQFF TGTGCCAGCAGCGAAGAACAGGGGGATTACAATGAGCAGTTCTTC TRBV6-1 many TRBD1 TRBJ2-1
CASSQGVAGGPSKTGELFF TGCGCCAGCAGCCAAGGGGTGGCGGGAGGGCCGAGTAAAACCGGGGAGCTGTTTTTT TRBV4-3 many TRBD2 TRBJ2-2
CASSYSSGQLYSPLHF TGTGCCAGCAGTTACTCGTCGGGACAGCTATATTCACCCCTCCACTTT TRBV6-5 many TRBD1 TRBJ1-6
CASSLGTGYAEQFF TGCGCCAGCAGCTTGGGGACAGGGTACGCTGAGCAGTTCTTC TRBV5-1 many TRBD1 TRBJ2-1
CASNKRGGRGTEAFF TGTGCCAGCAACAAACGCGGGGGGCGAGGGACTGAAGCTTTCTTT TRBV13 once NA TRBJ1-1
CASSQTGHSNEQFF TGTGCCAGCAGCCAAACGGGACACTCAAATGAGCAGTTCTTC TRBV7-9 many NA TRBJ2-1
CSVEAGDAGELFF TGCAGCGTTGAAGCAGGGGACGCCGGGGAGCTGTTTTTT TRBV29-1 many NA TRBJ2-2
CASSLGFPDLAGVKSSYNEQFF TGTGCCAGCAGCTTAGGGTTTCCTGACCTAGCGGGAGTAAAAAGCTCCTACAATGAGCAGTTCTTC TRBV11-3 many TRBD2 TRBJ2-1
CASSLGAYQETQYF TGTGCCAGCAGCTTGGGGGCCTATCAAGAGACCCAGTACTTC TRBV5-6 NA NA TRBJ2-5
CASSQKGATGTGGLDTQYF TGCGCCAGCAGCCAAAAAGGAGCAACCGGGACAGGGGGCTTAGATACGCAGTATTTT TRBV4-3 many TRBD1 TRBJ2-3
CASSNHSYNEQFF TGTGCCAGCAGCAACCACTCCTACAATGAGCAGTTCTTC TRBV21-1 few NA TRBJ2-1
CASSRGTDYPYEQYF TGTGCCAGCAGCCGAGGGACGGATTACCCCTACGAGCAGTACTTC TRBV7-2 NA NA TRBJ2-7
CASSLEFGASGGAKNIQYF TGTGCCAGCAGTTTAGAGTTCGGGGCTAGCGGGGGGGCCAAAAACATTCAGTACTTC TRBV12-3/TRBV12-4 few TRBD2 TRBJ2-4
CSAPLANEQFF TGCAGTGCCCCCCTGGCCAATGAGCAGTTCTTC TRBV20-1 few NA TRBJ2-1
CASSPLETSGWFTGELFF TGTGCCAGCAGCCCACTTGAGACGAGCGGGTGGTTTACCGGGGAGCTGTTTTTT TRBV11-1 NA NA TRBJ2-2
CASSQDTGTGLEQYF TGCGCCAGCAGCCAAGATACGGGGACAGGGCTTGAGCAGTACTTC TRBV4-3 many TRBD1 TRBJ2-7
CASGQDGHPSVTNTGELFF TGCGCCAGCGGCCAAGATGGCCACCCCAGCGTTACGAACACCGGGGAGCTGTTTTTT TRBV4-3 NA NA TRBJ2-2
CASSQELGGNQPQHF TGTGCCAGCAGCCAAGAGCTGGGGGGAAATCAGCCCCAGCATTTT TRBV4-2 many NA TRBJ1-5
CASSSVPGLPHYEQYF TGTGCCAGCAGCTCGGTACCGGGCTTGCCCCACTACGAGCAGTACTTC TRBV11-2 NA NA TRBJ2-7
CASSPRDYDYEQYF TGTGCCAGCAGCCCCCGGGACTATGACTACGAGCAGTACTTC TRBV7-9 few TRBD2 TRBJ2-7
CASNTGLAGSWDYTDTQYF TGTGCCAGCAACACGGGACTAGCGGGATCCTGGGACTACACAGATACGCAGTATTTT TRBV6-2/TRBV6-3 many TRBD2 TRBJ2-3
CASSQAVTGVNYEQYF TGCGCCAGCAGCCAAGCGGTGACAGGGGTCAACTACGAGCAGTACTTC TRBV4-3 NA TRBD1 TRBJ2-7
CASSEGTGDYTEAFF TGTGCCAGCAGTGAAGGGACAGGGGATTACACTGAAGCTTTCTTT TRBV2 few TRBD1 TRBJ1-1
CASSVGLAQQETQYF TGTGCCAGCAGCGTAGGCCTGGCCCAACAAGAGACCCAGTACTTC TRBV9 few NA TRBJ2-5
CASSLASGTTNTGELFF TGCGCCAGCAGCTTGGCTAGCGGGACTACGAACACCGGGGAGCTGTTTTTT TRBV5-1 few TRBD2 TRBJ2-2
CASSLGTGGTETQYF TGTGCCAGCAGCTTAGGTACAGGGGGTACAGAGACCCAGTACTTC TRBV7-3 many TRBD1 TRBJ2-5
CASSPGTGGVAETQYF TGCGCCAGCAGCCCGGGGACAGGGGGCGTCGCTGAGACCCAGTACTTC TRBV4-3 few TRBD1 TRBJ2-5
CASSYYRDQTQYF TGTGCCAGCAGTTACTACAGGGACCAGACCCAGTACTTC TRBV6-5 few NA TRBJ2-5
CASSPRGEQETQYF TGTGCCAGCAGCCCGCGGGGGGAGCAAGAGACCCAGTACTTC TRBV11-2 NA TRBD2 TRBJ2-5